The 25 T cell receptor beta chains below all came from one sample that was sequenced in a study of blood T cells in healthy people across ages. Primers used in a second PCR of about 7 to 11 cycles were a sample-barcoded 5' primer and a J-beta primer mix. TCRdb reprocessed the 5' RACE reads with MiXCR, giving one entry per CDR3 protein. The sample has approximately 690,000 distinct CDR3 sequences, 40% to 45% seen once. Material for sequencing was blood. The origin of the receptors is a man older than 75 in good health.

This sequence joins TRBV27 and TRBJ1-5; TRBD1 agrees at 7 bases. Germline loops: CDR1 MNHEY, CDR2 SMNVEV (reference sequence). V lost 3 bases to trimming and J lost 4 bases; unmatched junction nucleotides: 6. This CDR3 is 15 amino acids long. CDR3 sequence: CASSFRQGQNQPQHF. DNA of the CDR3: TGTGCCAGCAGTTTCCGACAGGGTCAAAATCAGCCCCAGCATTTT.

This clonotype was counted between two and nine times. CDR3 sequence: CASSPNRALSYEQYF. In nucleotides, the CDR3 is TGTGCCAGCAGCCCGAACAGGGCTCTCTCCTACGAGCAGTACTTC. The V and J genes are TRBV7-9 and TRBJ2-7, with a weak D call TRBD1 (6 bases). The CDR3 sequence is 15 residues long. Germline CDR1 is SEHNR and CDR2 is FQNEAQ (reference sequence). Trimming took 5 bases from V and 0 from J, leaving 14 bases between them.

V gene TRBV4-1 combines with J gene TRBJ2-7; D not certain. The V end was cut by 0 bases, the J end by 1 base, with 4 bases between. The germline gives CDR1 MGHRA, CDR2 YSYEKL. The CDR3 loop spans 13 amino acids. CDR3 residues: CASSQETSYEQYF. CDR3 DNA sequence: TGCGCCAGCAGCCAAGAGACGTCCTACGAGCAGTACTTC.

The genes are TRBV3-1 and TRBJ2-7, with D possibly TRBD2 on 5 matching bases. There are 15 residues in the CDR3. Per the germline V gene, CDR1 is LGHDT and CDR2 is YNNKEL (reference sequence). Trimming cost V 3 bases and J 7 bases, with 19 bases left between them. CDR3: CASSQVGCPGFEQYF. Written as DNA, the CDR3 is TGTGCCAGCAGCCAGGTTGGGTGTCCGGGATTTGAGCAGTACTTC.

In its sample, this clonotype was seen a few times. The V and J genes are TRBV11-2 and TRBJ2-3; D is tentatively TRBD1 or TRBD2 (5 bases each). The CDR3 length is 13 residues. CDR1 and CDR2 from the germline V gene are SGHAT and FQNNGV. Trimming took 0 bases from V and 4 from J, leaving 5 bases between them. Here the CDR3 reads CASSLEGADTQYF. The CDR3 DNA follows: TGTGCCAGCAGCTTAGAGGGGGCAGATACGCAGTATTTT.

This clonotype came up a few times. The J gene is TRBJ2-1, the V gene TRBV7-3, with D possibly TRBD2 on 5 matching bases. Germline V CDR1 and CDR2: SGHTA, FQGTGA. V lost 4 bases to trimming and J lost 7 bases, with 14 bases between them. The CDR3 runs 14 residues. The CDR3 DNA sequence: TGTGCCAGCAGCTCCGATCTAGCCGCGAATGAGCAGTTCTTC. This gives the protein CASSSDLAANEQFF. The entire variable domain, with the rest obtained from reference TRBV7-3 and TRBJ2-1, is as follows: GAGVSQTPSNKVTEKGKYVELRCDPISGHTALYWYRQSLGQGPEFLIYFQGTGAADDSGLPNDRFFAVRPEGSVSTLKIQRTERGDSAVYLCASSSDLAANEQFFGPGTRLTVL.

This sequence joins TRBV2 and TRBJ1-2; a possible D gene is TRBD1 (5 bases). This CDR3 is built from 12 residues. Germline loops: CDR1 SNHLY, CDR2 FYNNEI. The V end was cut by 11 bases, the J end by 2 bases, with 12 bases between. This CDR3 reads CAGAGLNYGYTF. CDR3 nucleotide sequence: TGTGCCGGGGCAGGGCTCAACTATGGCTACACCTTC.

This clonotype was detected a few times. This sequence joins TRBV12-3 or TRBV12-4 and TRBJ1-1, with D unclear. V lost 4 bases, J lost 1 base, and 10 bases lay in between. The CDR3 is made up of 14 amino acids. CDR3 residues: CASSYSVGNTEAFF. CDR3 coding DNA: TGTGCCAGCAGTTACTCGGTAGGGAACACTGAAGCTTTCTTT.

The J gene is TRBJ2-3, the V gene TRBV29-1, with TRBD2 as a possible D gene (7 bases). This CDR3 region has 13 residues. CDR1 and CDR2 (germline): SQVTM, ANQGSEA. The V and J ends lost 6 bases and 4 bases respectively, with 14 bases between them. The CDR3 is CSVGGGRADTQYF. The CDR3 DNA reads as TGCAGCGTAGGGGGGGGGCGGGCAGATACGCAGTATTTT.

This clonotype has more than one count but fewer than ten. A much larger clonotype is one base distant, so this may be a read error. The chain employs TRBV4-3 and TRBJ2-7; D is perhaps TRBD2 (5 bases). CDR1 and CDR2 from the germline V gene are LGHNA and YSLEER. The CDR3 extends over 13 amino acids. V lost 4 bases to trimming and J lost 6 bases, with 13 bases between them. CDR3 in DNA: TGCGCCAGCAGCCGAGCGGAATTCTGCGAGCAGTACTTC. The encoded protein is CASSRAEFCEQYF.

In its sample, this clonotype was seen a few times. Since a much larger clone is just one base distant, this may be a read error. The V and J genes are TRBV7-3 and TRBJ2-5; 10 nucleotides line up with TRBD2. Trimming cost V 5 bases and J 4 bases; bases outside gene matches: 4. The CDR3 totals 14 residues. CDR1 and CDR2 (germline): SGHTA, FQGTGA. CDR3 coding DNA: TGTGCCAGCAGCGTCGCTAGCGGGGGAGAGACCCAGTACTTC. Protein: CASSVASGGETQYF.

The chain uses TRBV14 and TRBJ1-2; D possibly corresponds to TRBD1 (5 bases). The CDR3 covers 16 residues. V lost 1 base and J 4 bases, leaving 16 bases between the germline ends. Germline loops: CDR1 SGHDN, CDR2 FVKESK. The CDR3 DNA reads TGTGCCAGCAGCCAAGTAGGTCTGTCAGGGACCTATGGCTACACCTTC. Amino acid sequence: CASSQVGLSGTYGYTF.

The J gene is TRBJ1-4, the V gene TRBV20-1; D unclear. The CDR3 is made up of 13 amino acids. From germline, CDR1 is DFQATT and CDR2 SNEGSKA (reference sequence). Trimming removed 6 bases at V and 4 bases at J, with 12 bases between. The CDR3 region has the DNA TGCAGTGCCAAGCCGGGAGGTAATGAAAAACTGTTTTTT. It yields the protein CSAKPGGNEKLFF.

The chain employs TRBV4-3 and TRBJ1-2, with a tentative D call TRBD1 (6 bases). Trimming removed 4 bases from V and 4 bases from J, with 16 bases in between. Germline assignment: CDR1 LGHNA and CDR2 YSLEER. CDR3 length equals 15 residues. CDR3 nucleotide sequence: TGCGCCAGCAGCCCTGGACAGACTGGGGCCTATGGCTACACCTTC. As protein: CASSPGQTGAYGYTF.

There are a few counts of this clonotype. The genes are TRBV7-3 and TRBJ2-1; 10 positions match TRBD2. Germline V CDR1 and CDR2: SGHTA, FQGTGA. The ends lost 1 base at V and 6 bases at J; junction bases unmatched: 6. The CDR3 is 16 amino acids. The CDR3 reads CASSLMSSGSFNEQFF. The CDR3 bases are TGTGCCAGCAGCTTAATGTCTAGCGGGAGTTTCAATGAGCAGTTCTTC.

In DNA form, the CDR3 reads TGCAGTGCAGGACAGGCGTACAATGAGCAGTTCTTC. Translated, it gives CSAGQAYNEQFF. The genes are TRBV20-1 and TRBJ2-1, with 7 bases aligning to TRBD1. This CDR3 contains 12 residues. Germline V gives CDR1 DFQATT, CDR2 SNEGSKA (reference sequence). Trimming took 6 bases from V and 4 from J; bases not matched to a gene: 3.

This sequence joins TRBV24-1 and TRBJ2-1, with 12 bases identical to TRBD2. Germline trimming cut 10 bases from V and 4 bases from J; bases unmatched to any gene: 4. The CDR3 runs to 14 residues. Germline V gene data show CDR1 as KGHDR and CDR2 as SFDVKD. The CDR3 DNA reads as TGTGCCACAGGGACTAGCGGGCAATACAATGAGCAGTTCTTC. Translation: CATGTSGQYNEQFF.

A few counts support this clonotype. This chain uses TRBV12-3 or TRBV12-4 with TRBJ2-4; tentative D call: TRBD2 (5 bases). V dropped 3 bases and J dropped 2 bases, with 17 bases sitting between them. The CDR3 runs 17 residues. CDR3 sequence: CASSFSAGAVSKNIQYF. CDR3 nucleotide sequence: TGTGCCAGCAGTTTCTCGGCGGGCGCCGTTTCCAAAAACATTCAGTACTTC.

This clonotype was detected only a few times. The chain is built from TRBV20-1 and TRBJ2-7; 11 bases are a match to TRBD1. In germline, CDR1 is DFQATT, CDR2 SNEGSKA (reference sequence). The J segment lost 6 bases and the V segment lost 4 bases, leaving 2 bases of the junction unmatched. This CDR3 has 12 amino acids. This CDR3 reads CSATGQGAEQYF. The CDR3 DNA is TGCAGTGCTACTGGACAGGGGGCCGAGCAGTACTTC.

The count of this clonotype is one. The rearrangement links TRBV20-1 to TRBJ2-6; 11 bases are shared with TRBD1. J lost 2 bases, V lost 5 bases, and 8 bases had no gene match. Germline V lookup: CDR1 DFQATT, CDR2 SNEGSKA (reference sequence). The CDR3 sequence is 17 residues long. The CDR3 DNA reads TGCAGTGCTTATGGACAGGGGGCTGTTCCTGGGGCCAACGTCCTGACTTTC. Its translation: CSAYGQGAVPGANVLTF.

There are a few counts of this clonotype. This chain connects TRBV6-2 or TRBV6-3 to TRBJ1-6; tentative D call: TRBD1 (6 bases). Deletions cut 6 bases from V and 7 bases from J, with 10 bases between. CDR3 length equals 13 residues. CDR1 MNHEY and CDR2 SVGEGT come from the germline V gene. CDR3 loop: CASRDSANSPLHF. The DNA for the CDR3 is TGTGCCAGCAGGGACAGCGCGAATTCACCCCTCCACTTT.

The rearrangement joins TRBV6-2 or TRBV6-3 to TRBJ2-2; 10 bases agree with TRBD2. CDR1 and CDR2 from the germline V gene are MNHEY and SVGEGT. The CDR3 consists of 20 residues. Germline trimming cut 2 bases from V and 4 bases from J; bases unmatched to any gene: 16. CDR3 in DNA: TGTGCCAGCAGTTACGTTTCAGCTAGCGGGAGACTCCGGGGCACCGGGGAGCTGTTTTTT. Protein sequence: CASSYVSASGRLRGTGELFF.

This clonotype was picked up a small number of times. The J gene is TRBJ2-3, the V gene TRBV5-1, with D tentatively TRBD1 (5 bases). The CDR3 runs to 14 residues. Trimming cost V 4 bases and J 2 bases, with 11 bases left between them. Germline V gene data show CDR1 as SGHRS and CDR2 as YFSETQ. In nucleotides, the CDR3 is TGCGCCAGCAGCGCGGACACGGTCACAGATACGCAGTATTTT. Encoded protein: CASSADTVTDTQYF.

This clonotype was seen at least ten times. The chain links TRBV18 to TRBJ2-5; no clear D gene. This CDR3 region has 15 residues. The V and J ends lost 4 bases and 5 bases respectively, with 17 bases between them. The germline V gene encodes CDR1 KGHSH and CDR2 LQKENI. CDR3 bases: TGTGCCAGCTCACTCCAAGGAAAAAGCCTGGAGACCCAGTACTTC. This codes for CASSLQGKSLETQYF.

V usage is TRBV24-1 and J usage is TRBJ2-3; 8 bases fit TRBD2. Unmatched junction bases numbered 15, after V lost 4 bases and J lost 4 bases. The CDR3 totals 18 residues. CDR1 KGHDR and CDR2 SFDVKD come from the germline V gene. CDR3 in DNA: TGTGCCACCAGTGACTCTACTCTGGGGACTAGGCTCCCAGATACGCAGTATTTT. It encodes CATSDSTLGTRLPDTQYF.